This T cell receptor (beta chain) is from a study of blood T cell repertoires in COVID-19. Study overall: Sample material is recorded as cDNA or gDNA derived from T cells, B-cell-depleted T cells, or PBMCs.

Libraries were prepared by immunoSEQ multiplex PCR; TCRdb keeps only in-frame clonotypes and omits some of them. The sample contains some 190,000 clones, 80% to 90% of which appear only once. The CDR3 runs 13 residues. From germline, CDR1 is SNHLY and CDR2 FYNNEI. V dropped 6 bases and J dropped 11 bases, with 18 bases sitting between them. The chain employs TRBV2 and TRBJ2-3; D gene uncertain. Source material: PBMCs or T cells enriched from blood (not recorded which). This sequence originates from a woman in her 40s with acute COVID-19. CDR3 sequence reads: CASSSRRLDGQYF. The CDR3 DNA reads TGTGCCAGCAGCTCGCGGAGACTCGACGGGCAGTATTTT.